This TCR beta chain came from a study of blood T cell repertoires in COVID-19. At the level of the study: From the United States, Italy and Spain came samples of acute and convalescent COVID-19. Nucleic acid was either cDNA or gDNA, and it came from T cells, B-cell-depleted T cells, or PBMCs.

Seattle enrolled patients during active infection and tracked them longitudinally. Per the original methods: From reference gene primer amplification, estimates of nucleated cell counts were derived. TCRdb's copy holds only in-frame clones and misses some; the assay was immunoSEQ multiplex PCR. The DNA was the basis for D and trimming; V, J and clone size are from that table. This sample has under 400,000 clones, with 75% to 90% found just once. The V gene's germline CDR1 is LNHDA and CDR2 SQIVND (reference sequence). The CDR3 totals 15 residues. Trimming at V came to 7 bases and at J to 0 bases, leaving 5 bases not matched to a gene.

The sample consisted of peripheral blood. The source is a woman in her twenties or thirties with COVID-19, enrolled during active disease. V gene TRBV19 combines with J gene TRBJ1-4, with TRBD1 identical over 7 bases. The CDR3 reads CASIGQDATNEKLFF. CDR3 bases: TGTGCCAGTATCGGACAGGACGCAACTAATGAAAAACTGTTTTTT.